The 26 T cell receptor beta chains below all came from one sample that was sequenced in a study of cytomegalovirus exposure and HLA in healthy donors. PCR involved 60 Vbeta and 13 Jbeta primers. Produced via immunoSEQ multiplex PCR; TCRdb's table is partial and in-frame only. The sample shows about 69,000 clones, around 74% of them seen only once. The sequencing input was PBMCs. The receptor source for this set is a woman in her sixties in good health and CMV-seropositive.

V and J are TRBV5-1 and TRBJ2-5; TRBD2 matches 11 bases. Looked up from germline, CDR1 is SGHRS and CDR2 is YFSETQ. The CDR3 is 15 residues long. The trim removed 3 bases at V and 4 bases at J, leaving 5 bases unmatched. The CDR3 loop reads CASSWISGRGETQYF. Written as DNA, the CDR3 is TGCGCCAGCAGCTGGATTAGCGGGAGGGGAGAGACCCAGTACTTC.

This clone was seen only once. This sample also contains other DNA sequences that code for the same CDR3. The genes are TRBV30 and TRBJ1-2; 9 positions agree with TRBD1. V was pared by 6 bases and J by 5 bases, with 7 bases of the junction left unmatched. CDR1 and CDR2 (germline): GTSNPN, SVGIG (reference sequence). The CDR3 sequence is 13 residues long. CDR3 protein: CACQDRGSYGYTF. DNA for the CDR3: TGTGCCTGCCAGGACAGGGGATCATATGGCTACACCTTC.

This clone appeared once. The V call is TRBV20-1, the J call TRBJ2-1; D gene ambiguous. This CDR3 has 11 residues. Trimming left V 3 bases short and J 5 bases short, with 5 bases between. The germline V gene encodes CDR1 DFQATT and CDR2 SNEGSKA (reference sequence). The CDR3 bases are TGCAGTGCTAGGAGAGACAATGAGCAGTTCTTC. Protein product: CSARRDNEQFF.

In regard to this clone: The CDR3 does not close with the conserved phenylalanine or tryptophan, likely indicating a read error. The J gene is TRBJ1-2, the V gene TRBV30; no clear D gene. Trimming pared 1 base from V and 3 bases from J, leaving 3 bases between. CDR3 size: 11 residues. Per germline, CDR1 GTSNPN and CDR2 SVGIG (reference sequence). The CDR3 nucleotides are TGTGCCTGGAGTGGGTACTATGGCTACACCGTC. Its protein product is CAWSGYYGYTV.

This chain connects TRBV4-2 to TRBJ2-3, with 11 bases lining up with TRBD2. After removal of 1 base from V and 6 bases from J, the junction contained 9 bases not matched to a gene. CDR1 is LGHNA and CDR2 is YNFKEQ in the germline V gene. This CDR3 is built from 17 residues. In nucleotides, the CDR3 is TGTGCCAGCAGCCAAGTTCTAGCGGGGGGCTCGGGGGATACGCAGTATTTT. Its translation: CASSQVLAGGSGDTQYF.

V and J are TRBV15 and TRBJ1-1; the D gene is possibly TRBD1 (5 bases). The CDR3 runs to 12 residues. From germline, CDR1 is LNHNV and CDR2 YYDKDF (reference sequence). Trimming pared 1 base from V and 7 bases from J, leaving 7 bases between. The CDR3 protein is CATSRVGGEAFF. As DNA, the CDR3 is TGTGCCACCAGCAGAGTCGGGGGTGAAGCTTTCTTT.

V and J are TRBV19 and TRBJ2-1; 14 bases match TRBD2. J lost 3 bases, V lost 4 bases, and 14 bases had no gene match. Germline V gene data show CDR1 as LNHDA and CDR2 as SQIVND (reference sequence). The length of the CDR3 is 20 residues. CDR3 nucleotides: TGTGCCAGTAGTACTATCGGGACTAGCGGGAGAATTAGTGGCTACAATGAGCAGTTCTTC. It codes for CASSTIGTSGRISGYNEQFF.

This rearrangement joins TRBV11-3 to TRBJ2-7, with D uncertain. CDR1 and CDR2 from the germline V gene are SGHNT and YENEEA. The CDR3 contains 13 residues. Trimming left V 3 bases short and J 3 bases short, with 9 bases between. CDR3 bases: TGTGCCAGCAGCTTGGGCAGATTCTACGAGCAGTACTTC. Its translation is CASSLGRFYEQYF.

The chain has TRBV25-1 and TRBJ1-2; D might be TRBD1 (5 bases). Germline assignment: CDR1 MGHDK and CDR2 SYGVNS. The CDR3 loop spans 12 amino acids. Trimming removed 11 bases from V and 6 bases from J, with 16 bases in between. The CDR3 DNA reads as TGTGCCCTCTGGCACCCGGGGGATGGCTACACCTTC. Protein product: CALWHPGDGYTF.

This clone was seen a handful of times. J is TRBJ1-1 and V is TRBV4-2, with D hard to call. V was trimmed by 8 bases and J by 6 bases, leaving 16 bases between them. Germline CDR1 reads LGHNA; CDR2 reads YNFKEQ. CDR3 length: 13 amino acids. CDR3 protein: CASGVTASAEAFF. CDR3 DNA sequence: TGTGCCAGCGGAGTAACCGCTTCGGCTGAAGCTTTCTTT.

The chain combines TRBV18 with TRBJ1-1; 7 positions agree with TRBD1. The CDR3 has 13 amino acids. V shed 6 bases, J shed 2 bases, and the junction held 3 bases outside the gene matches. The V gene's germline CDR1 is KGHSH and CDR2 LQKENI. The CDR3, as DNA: TGTGCCAGCTCGGGACAGCTAAACACTGAAGCTTTCTTT. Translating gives CASSGQLNTEAFF.

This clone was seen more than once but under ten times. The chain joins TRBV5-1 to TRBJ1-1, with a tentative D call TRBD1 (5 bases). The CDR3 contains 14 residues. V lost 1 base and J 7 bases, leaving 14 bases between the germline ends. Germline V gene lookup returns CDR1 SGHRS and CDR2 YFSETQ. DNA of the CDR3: TGCGCCAGCAGCTTGATGGACCCGGGGGGTGAAGCTTTCTTT. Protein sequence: CASSLMDPGGEAFF.

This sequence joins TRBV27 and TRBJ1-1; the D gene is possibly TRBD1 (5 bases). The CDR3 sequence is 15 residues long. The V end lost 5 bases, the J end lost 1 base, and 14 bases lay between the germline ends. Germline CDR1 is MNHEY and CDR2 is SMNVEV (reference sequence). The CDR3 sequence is CASSKWGTGNTEAFF. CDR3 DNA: TGTGCCAGCAGTAAATGGGGCACAGGGAACACTGAAGCTTTCTTT.

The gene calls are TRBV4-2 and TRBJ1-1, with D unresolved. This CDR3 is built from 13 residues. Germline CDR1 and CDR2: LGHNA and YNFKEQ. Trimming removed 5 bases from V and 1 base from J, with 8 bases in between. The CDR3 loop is CASSARANTEAFF. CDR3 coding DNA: TGTGCCAGCAGCGCTCGAGCGAACACTGAAGCTTTCTTT.

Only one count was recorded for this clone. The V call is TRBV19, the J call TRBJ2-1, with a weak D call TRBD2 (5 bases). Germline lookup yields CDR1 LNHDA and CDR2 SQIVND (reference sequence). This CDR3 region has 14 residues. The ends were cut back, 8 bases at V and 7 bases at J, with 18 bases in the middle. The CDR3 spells CASSRGSQENEQFF. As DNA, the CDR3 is TGTGCCAGTTCTCGGGGATCGCAAGAAAATGAGCAGTTCTTC.

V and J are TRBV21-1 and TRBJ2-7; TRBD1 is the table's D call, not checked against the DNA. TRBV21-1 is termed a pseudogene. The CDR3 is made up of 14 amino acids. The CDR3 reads CASNAGQGGYEQYF. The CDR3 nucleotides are TGTGCCAGCAACGCGGGACAGGGAGGCTACGAGCAGTACTTC.

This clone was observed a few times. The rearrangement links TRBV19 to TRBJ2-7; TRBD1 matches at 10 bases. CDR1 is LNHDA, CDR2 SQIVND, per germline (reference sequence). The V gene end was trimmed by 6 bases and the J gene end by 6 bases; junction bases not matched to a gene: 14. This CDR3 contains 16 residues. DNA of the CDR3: TGTGCCAGTAGAAAGTCGGGTAGGGACAGGGGTCGCGAGCAGTACTTC. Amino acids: CASRKSGRDRGREQYF. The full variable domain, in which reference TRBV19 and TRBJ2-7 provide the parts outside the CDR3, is DGGITQSPKYLFRKEGQNVTLSCEQNLNHDAMYWYRQDPGQGLRLIYYSQIVNDFQKGDIAEGYSVSREKKESFPLTVTSAQKNPTAFYLCASRKSGRDRGREQYFGPGTRLTVT.

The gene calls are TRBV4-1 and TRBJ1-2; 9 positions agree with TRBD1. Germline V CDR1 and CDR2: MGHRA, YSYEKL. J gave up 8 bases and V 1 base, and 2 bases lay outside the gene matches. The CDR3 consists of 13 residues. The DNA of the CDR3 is TGCGCCAGCAGCCAAGGGACAGGGGTAGGCTACACCTTC. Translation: CASSQGTGVGYTF.

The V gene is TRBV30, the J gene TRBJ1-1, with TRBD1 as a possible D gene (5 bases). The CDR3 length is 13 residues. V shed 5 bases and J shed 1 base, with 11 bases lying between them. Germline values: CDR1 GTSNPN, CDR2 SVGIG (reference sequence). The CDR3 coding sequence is TGTGCCTGGGAGCGAACAGGGAACACTGAAGCTTTCTTT. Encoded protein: CAWERTGNTEAFF.

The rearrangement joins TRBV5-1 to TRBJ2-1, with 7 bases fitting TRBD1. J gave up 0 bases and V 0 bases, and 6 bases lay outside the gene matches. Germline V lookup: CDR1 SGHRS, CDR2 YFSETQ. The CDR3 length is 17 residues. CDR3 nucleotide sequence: TGCGCCAGCAGCTTGGGAGGGGGCCCAAGCTCCTACAATGAGCAGTTCTTC. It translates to CASSLGGGPSSYNEQFF. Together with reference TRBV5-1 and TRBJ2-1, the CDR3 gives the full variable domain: KAGVTQTPRYLIKTRGQQVTLSCSPISGHRSVSWYQQTPGQGLQFLFEYFSETQRNKGNFPGRFSGRQFSNSRSEMNVSTLELGDSALYLCASSLGGGPSSYNEQFFGPGTRLTVL.

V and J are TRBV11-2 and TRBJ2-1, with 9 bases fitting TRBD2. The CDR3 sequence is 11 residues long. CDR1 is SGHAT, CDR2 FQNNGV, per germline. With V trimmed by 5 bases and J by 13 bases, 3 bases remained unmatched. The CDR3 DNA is TGTGCCAGCAGCATCGGGACTAGCCAGTTCTTC. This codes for CASSIGTSQFF.

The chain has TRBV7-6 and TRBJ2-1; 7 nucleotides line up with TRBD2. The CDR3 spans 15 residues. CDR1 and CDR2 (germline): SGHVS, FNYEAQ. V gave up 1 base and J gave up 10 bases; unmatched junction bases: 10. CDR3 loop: CASSLDLTGGREQFF. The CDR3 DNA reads TGTGCCAGCAGCTTAGACCTCACGGGAGGCAGGGAGCAGTTCTTC.

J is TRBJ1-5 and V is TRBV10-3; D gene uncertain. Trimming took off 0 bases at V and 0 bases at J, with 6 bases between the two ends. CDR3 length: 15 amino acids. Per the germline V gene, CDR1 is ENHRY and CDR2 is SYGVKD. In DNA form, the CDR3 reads TGTGCCATCAGTGAGTCGGAGGATAGCAATCAGCCCCAGCATTTT. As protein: CAISESEDSNQPQHF.

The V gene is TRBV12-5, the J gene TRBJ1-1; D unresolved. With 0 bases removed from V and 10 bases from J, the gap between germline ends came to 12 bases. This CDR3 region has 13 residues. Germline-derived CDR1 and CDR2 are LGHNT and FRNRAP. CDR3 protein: CASGLVGSPGAFF. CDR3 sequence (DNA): TGTGCTAGTGGTTTGGTAGGATCCCCGGGAGCTTTCTTT.

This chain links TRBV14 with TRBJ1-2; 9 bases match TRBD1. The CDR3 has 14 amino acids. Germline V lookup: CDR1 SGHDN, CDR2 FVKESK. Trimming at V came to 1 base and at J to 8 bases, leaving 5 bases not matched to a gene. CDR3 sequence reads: CASSQVQGAQGYTF. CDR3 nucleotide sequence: TGTGCCAGCAGCCAAGTACAGGGGGCTCAAGGCTACACCTTC.

CDR3 in DNA: TGCGCCAGCAGCTTGGCGGGACAGGGGATCCCCTACGAGCAGTACTTC. It specifies CASSLAGQGIPYEQYF. The V call is TRBV5-1, the J call TRBJ2-7; 10 nucleotides match TRBD1. Germline CDR1 is SGHRS and CDR2 is YFSETQ. The CDR3 length is 16 residues. Trimming at V came to 0 bases and at J to 2 bases, leaving 5 bases not matched to a gene. Looking up the rest from reference TRBV5-1 and TRBJ2-7 gives the full variable domain: KAGVTQTPRYLIKTRGQQVTLSCSPISGHRSVSWYQQTPGQGLQFLFEYFSETQRNKGNFPGRFSGRQFSNSRSEMNVSTLELGDSALYLCASSLAGQGIPYEQYFGPGTRLTVT.